These T cell receptor beta chains were read from a single sample in a study of CD8 T cells in Susac syndrome. TCRdb passed the immunoSEQ multiplex PCR reads through MiXCR, listing each CDR3 protein once. Of roughly 200,000 distinct CDR3 sequences listed, about 95% are singletons. Source material: CD4+ T cells from PBMCs. All receptors come from a human donor in good health. The CDR3 runs from the conserved cysteine through the conserved F or W. The D gene is left open where the match is weak. Size tells how often a clone was seen (once, few, many) or the class of an expanded clone, and some rows leave it out.

CSVGGGLAGVETQYF	TGCAGCGTTGGCGGGGGACTAGCGGGAGTCGAGACCCAGTACTTC	.	TRBV29-1	TRBJ2-5	TRBD2
CASSVAWDTQYF	TGTGCCAGCAGCGTTGCGTGGGATACGCAGTATTTT	.	TRBV7-9	TRBJ2-3	.
CSAQLAGGRDEQFF	TGCAGTGCGCAACTAGCGGGAGGGCGGGATGAGCAGTTCTTC	.	TRBV20-1	TRBJ2-1	TRBD2
CASSGGRGTEETQYF	TGTGCCAGCAGCGGCGGTAGAGGGACAGAAGAGACCCAGTACTTC	.	TRBV9	TRBJ2-5	TRBD1
CASSLAAGNNEQFF	TGCGCCAGCAGCTTGGCTGCAGGCAACAATGAGCAGTTCTTC	.	TRBV5-1	TRBJ2-1	.
CASRPTGTGYEQYF	TGTGCCAGCAGACCTACCGGGACAGGCTACGAGCAGTACTTC	.	TRBV27	TRBJ2-7	TRBD1
CASIKNRDSTDTQYF	TGTGCCAGCATTAAAAACCGGGACAGCACAGATACGCAGTATTTT	.	TRBV6-1	TRBJ2-3	.
CASSLVAGVEQYF	TGTGCCAGCAGTTTAGTGGCGGGAGTTGAGCAGTACTTC	.	TRBV12-3/TRBV12-4	TRBJ2-7	TRBD2
CSADVNEQFF	TGCAGTGCTGATGTGAATGAGCAGTTCTTC	.	TRBV20-1	TRBJ2-1	.
CASSPGTGEWETQYF	TGCGCCAGCAGCCCCGGGACAGGGGAATGGGAGACCCAGTACTTC	.	TRBV4-3	TRBJ2-5	TRBD1
CSADLGAAEAFF	TGCAGTGCTGACTTGGGCGCTGCTGAAGCTTTCTTT	.	TRBV20-1	TRBJ1-1	.
CASSRLAGWRDEQFF	TGTGCCAGCAGTCGACTAGCGGGTTGGAGGGATGAGCAGTTCTTC	.	TRBV6-5	TRBJ2-1	TRBD2
CSVTRQGIGEQYF	TGCAGCGTTACCCGACAGGGAATCGGGGAGCAGTACTTC	.	TRBV29-1	TRBJ2-7	TRBD1
CSVEGLAGYGQQFF	TGCAGCGTTGAAGGCCTAGCGGGATATGGGCAGCAGTTCTTC	.	TRBV29-1	TRBJ2-1	TRBD2
CASSLRPVGEQYF	TGTGCCAGCAGCTTACGTCCGGTCGGCGAGCAGTACTTC	.	TRBV7-9	TRBJ2-7	.
CASRPDRAIETQYF	TGCGCCAGCAGACCGGACAGGGCCATAGAGACCCAGTACTTC	.	TRBV23-1	TRBJ2-5	TRBD1
CSVGLAVLPTDTQYF	TGCAGCGTAGGACTAGCGGTTTTACCCACAGATACGCAGTATTTT	.	TRBV29-1	TRBJ2-3	TRBD2
CASSQVLAGGYEQYF	TGCGCCAGCAGCCAAGTGTTGGCAGGCGGCTACGAGCAGTACTTC	.	TRBV4-3	TRBJ2-7	.
CASSHRVGAGVETQYF	TGTGCCAGCAGCCACAGGGTCGGAGCGGGAGTTGAGACCCAGTACTTC	.	TRBV14	TRBJ2-5	TRBD2
CASSVNSYEQYF	TGTGCCAGCAGTGTTAACTCCTACGAGCAGTACTTC	.	TRBV25-1	TRBJ2-7	.
CSAVIGGAQETQYF	TGCAGTGCTGTAATTGGGGGAGCCCAAGAGACCCAGTACTTC	.	TRBV20-1	TRBJ2-5	.
CASGPQRGAYEQYF	TGTGCCAGCGGTCCCCAACGGGGAGCCTACGAGCAGTACTTC	.	TRBV12-3/TRBV12-4	TRBJ2-7	.
CASSLQGPQTQYF	TGTGCCAGCAGTTTGCAGGGACCCCAGACCCAGTACTTC	.	TRBV12-3/TRBV12-4	TRBJ2-5	.
CASSPTGQGGNIQYF	TGTGCCAGCAGCCCGACGGGACAGGGTGGGAACATTCAGTACTTC	.	TRBV3-1	TRBJ2-4	TRBD1
CAWSVDSRRQPQHF	TGTGCCTGGAGCGTGGACAGTCGTCGGCAGCCCCAGCATTTT	.	TRBV30	TRBJ1-5	.
CSARELPGDPNQPQHF	TGCAGTGCTAGAGAGCTGCCAGGGGACCCCAATCAGCCCCAGCATTTT	.	TRBV20-1	TRBJ1-5	.
CASSQDLQGRGETQYF	TGCGCCAGCAGCCAAGATCTCCAAGGGAGAGGTGAGACCCAGTACTTC	.	TRBV4-3	TRBJ2-5	.
CSANKKETQYF	TGCAGTGCAAATAAAAAAGAGACCCAGTACTTC	.	TRBV20-1	TRBJ2-5	.
CASSIGQEPYEQYF	TGTGCCAGCAGCATAGGACAGGAACCCTACGAGCAGTACTTC	.	TRBV7-6	TRBJ2-7	TRBD1
CASKTGEQPQHF	TGTGCCAGCAAAACAGGGGAACAGCCCCAGCATTTT	.	TRBV6-2/TRBV6-3	TRBJ1-5	TRBD1
CSVHAGELFF	TGCAGCGTGCACGCCGGGGAGCTGTTTTTT	.	TRBV29-1	TRBJ2-2	.
CSARSLNTEAFF	TGCAGTGCTAGATCCCTCAACACTGAAGCTTTCTTT	.	TRBV20-1	TRBJ1-1	.
CSVEGGRETQYF	TGCAGCGTTGAAGGCGGGAGAGAGACCCAGTACTTC	once	TRBV29-1	TRBJ2-5	TRBD2
CASSPLQNYGYTF	TGTGCCAGCAGCCCCCTCCAAAACTATGGCTACACCTTC	.	TRBV13	TRBJ1-2	.
CSARDRPPAEQFF	TGCAGTGCTAGAGATAGGCCCCCAGCCGAGCAGTTCTTC	.	TRBV20-1	TRBJ2-1	.
CASRPDGLGQYF	TGTGCCAGCAGACCGGACGGACTTGGGCAGTATTTT	.	TRBV28	TRBJ2-3	.
CASSLRGSGDTEAFF	TGTGCCAGCAGCTTACGGGGGTCCGGGGACACTGAAGCTTTCTTT	.	TRBV7-9	TRBJ1-1	.
CASSFGTSGRNEQFF	TGTGCCAGCAGCTTTGGGACTAGCGGGAGAAATGAGCAGTTCTTC	once	TRBV7-8	TRBJ2-1	TRBD2
CASSADSSTDTQYF	TGTGCCAGCAGCGCTGACAGTAGCACAGATACGCAGTATTTT	.	TRBV7-8	TRBJ2-3	.
CASSSGVQPQHF	TGTGCCAGCAGTTCTGGGGTTCAGCCCCAGCATTTT	.	TRBV6-5	TRBJ1-5	.
CSVRDRGESYEQYF	TGCAGCGTTAGAGACAGGGGAGAGTCCTACGAGCAGTACTTC	.	TRBV29-1	TRBJ2-7	TRBD1
CASGPQIQETQYF	TGCGCCAGCGGACCTCAGATTCAAGAGACCCAGTACTTC	.	TRBV5-1	TRBJ2-5	.
CSASFAGGYTF	TGCAGTGCTAGTTTCGCGGGTGGCTACACCTTC	.	TRBV20-1	TRBJ1-2	.
CASTLNQDEQFF	TGTGCCAGCACCCTAAATCAGGATGAGCAGTTCTTC	.	TRBV12-3/TRBV12-4	TRBJ2-1	.
CASRLSSGSYEQYF	TGTGCCAGCAGATTATCTAGCGGGAGTTACGAGCAGTACTTC	.	TRBV28	TRBJ2-7	TRBD2
CSAGTGGAQPQHF	TGCAGTGCGGGGACAGGGGGCGCGCAGCCCCAGCATTTT	.	TRBV20-1	TRBJ1-5	TRBD1
CASSLAGGSDEQYF	TGTGCCAGCAGTTTGGCGGGGGGCAGCGACGAGCAGTACTTC	few	TRBV28	TRBJ2-7	TRBD2
CSVRTQQTYTYEQYF	TGCAGTGTTCGGACACAACAGACCTATACCTACGAGCAGTACTTC	once	TRBV20-1	TRBJ2-7	.
CASSLGLDRDEQYF	TGTGCCAGCAGTTTAGGGTTGGATAGGGACGAGCAGTACTTC	.	TRBV25-1	TRBJ2-7	.
CSAGQGGRAETQYF	TGCAGTGCTGGACAGGGGGGGAGAGCGGAGACCCAGTACTTC	.	TRBV20-1	TRBJ2-5	TRBD1
CASSLGLAGDETQYF	TGCGCCAGCAGCTTGGGACTAGCGGGAGACGAGACCCAGTACTTC	.	TRBV5-1	TRBJ2-5	TRBD2
CATSDGTGGSRNEQYF	TGTGCCACCAGTGATGGTACAGGGGGCTCTCGGAACGAGCAGTACTTC	.	TRBV24-1	TRBJ2-7	TRBD1